This T cell receptor beta chain was identified during a study of regulatory T cells in long-lasting Graves disease. Broader study findings: Among samples with persistent disease, TRBV28, TRBJ1-2 and TRBJ2-5 were favored. Among the persistent patients, 2,741 public clonotypes were shared, more than the 750 to 1,000 shared among new patients.

Points on this clonotype: What it recognizes is unknown. This sequence may be a read error, since a much larger clone differs from it by one base.

CDR3 regions were amplified by Arm-PCR using iRepertoire HTBI primers to build TCR beta libraries. TCRdb re-derived calls from the multiplex PCR reads in MiXCR, one entry per CDR3 protein. The repertoire holds 550,000 to 700,000 distinct CDR3 sequences, with 15% to 20% as singletons. Germline CDR1 and CDR2: SQVTM and ANQGSEA. This CDR3 spans 13 amino acids. V lost 8 bases and J lost 5, with 18 bases in between. The time point was: newly diagnosed GD, antithyroid drugs for less than 3 months. Researchers made the TCR library from RNA that was extracted from PBMCs. Separately, the same data were catalogued under a study of T cells in Graves' hyperthyroidism and ophthalmopathy. From that report: First-round RT-PCR of the TCR CDR3 relied on the HTBI primer set.

The chain employs TRBV29-1 and TRBJ1-1; possible D gene TRBD1, 5 bases. The receptor comes from a man between 18 and 35 years old with Graves disease. The sequencing here drew on peripheral blood mononuclear cells (PBMCs), taken at new diagnosis, from a patient treated with antithyroid drugs. The CDR3 reads CSLGGVRGTEAFF. The CDR3 nucleotides read TGCAGCTTGGGAGGGGTGAGAGGTACTGAAGCTTTCTTT.